This section outlines one T cell receptor beta chain sequence together with its context. The data belong to a study of identical twins. TCRdb reanalysed the 5' RACE reads using MiXCR and keeps one entry per CDR3 protein. The top ten hold 10% to 15% of the sample, which has approximately 700,000 distinct CDR3 sequences, 15% to 20% seen once. This same sample was also taken into another study, of T cells expressing NK-cell markers.

This clonotype originated in a woman in her late teens or twenties in good health. Input material: PBMCs.

CDR3 nucleotides: TGTGCCAGCTCACCACAAGGGACTAGCGGGAGGCAGGATACGCAGTATTTT. It codes for CASSPQGTSGRQDTQYF. The rearrangement joins TRBV18 to TRBJ2-3; 15 nucleotides line up with TRBD2. The junction had 5 bases not matched to a gene; V was cut back by 1 base and J by 6 bases. The CDR3 is made up of 17 amino acids. CDR1 and CDR2 from the germline V gene are KGHSH and LQKENI.